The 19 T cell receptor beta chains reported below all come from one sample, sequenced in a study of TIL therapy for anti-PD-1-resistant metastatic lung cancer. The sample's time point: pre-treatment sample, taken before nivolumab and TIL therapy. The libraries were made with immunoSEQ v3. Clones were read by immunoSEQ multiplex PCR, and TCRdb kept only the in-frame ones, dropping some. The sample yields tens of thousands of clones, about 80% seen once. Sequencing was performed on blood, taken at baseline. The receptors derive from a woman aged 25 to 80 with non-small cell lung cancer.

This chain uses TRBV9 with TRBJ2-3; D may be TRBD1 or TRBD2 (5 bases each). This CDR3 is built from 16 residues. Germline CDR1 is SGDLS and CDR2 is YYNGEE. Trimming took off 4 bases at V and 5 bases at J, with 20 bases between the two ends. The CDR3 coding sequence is TGTGCCAGCAGCCCGAACAGTCGGGGCGCGGGAGATACGCAGTATTTT. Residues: CASSPNSRGAGDTQYF.

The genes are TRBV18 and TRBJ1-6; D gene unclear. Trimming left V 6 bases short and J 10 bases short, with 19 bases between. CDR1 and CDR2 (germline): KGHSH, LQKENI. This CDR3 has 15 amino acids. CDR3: CASSLDSQEQSPLHF. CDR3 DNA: TGTGCCAGCTCGCTGGACTCCCAGGAACAGTCACCCCTCCACTTT.

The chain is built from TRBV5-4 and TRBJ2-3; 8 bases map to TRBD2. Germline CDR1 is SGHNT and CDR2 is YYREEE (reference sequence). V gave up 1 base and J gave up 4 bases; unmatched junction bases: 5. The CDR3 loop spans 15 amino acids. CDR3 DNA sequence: TGTGCCAGCAGCTTGCGCGGGGGGTTCCCAGATACGCAGTATTTT. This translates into CASSLRGGFPDTQYF.

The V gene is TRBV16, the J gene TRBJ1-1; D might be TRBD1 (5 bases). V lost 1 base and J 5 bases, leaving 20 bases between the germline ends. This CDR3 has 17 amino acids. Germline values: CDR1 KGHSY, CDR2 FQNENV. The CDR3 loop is CASSQFVRAGSGTEAFF. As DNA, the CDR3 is TGTGCCAGCAGCCAATTTGTCAGGGCGGGGTCGGGTACTGAAGCTTTCTTT.

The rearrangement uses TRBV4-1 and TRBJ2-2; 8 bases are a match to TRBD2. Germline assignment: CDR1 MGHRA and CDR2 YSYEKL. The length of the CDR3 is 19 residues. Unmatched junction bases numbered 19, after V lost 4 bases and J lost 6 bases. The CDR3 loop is CASSPLPGGAARSPGELFF. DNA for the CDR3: TGCGCCAGCAGCCCTCTGCCGGGGGGGGCCGCGCGTTCCCCCGGGGAGCTGTTTTTT.

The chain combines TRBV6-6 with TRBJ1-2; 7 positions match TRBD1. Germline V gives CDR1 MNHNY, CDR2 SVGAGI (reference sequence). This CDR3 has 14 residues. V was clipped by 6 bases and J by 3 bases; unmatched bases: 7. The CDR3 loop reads CASSNRDSDYGYTF. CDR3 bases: TGTGCCAGCAGCAACCGGGACAGCGACTATGGCTACACCTTC.

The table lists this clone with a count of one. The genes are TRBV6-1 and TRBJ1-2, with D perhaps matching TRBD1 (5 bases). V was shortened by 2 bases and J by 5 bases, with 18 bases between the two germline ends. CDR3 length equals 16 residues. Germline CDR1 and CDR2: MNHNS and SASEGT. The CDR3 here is CASSESGLTAAYGYTF. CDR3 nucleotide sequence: TGTGCCAGCAGTGAATCCGGCTTGACAGCCGCTTATGGCTACACCTTC.

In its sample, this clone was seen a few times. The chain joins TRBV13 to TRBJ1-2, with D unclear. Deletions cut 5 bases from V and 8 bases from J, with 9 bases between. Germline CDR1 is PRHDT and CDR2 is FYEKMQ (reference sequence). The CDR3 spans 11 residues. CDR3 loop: CASSDGRGYTF. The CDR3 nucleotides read TGTGCCAGCAGCGACGGGAGGGGCTACACCTTC.

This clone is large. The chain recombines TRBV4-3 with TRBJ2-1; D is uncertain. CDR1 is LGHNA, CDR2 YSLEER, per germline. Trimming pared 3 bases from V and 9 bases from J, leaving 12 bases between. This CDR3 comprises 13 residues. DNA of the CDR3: TGCGCCAGCAGCCACGAGACCTGGGGTGAGCAGTTCTTC. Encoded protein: CASSHETWGEQFF.

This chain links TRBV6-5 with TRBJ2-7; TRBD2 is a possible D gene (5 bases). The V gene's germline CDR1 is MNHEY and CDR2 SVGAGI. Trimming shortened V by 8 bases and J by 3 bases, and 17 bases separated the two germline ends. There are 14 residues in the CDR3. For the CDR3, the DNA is TGTGCCAGCTCCCGAGGTCGAGGGAGCTACGAGCAGTACTTC. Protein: CASSRGRGSYEQYF.

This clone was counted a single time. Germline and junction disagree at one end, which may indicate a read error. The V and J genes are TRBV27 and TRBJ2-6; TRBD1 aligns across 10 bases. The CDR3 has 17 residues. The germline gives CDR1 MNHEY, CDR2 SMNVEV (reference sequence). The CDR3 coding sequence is TGTACCAGCAGTTTATGGACAGGGGGCTCTGGGGCCAACGTCCTGACTTTC. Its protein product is CTSSLWTGGSGANVLTF.

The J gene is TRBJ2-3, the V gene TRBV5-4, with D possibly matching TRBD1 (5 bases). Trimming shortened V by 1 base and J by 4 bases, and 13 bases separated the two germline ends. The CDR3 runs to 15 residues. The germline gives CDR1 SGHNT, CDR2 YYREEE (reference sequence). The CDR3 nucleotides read TGTGCCAGCAGCTTGAAGCAGGGCCCCCCAGATACGCAGTATTTT. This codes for CASSLKQGPPDTQYF.

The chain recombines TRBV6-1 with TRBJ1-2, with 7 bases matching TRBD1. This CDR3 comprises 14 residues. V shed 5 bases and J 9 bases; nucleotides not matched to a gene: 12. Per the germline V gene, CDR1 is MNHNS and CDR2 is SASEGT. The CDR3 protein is CASSPGGTVGSYTF. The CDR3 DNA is TGTGCCAGCAGTCCAGGAGGGACAGTAGGGAGCTACACCTTC.

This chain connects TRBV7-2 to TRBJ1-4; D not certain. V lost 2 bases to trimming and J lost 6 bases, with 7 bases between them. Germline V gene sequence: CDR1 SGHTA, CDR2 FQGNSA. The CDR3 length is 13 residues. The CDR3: CASSLMPDEKLFF. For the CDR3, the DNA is TGTGCCAGCAGCTTAATGCCAGATGAAAAACTGTTTTTT.

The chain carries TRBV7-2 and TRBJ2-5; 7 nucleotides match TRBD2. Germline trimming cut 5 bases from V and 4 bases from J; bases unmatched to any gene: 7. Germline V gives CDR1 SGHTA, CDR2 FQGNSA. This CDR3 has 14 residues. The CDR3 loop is CASSPHGGGETQYF. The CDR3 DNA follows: TGTGCCAGCAGCCCCCATGGGGGGGGAGAGACCCAGTACTTC.

CDR3 nucleotide sequence: TGCGCCAGCAGCCAACCCAGGTCAACTAATGAAAAACTGTTTTTT. Translated, it gives CASSQPRSTNEKLFF. The chain joins TRBV4-3 to TRBJ1-4, with D hard to call. The V end was cut by 2 bases, the J end by 0 bases, with 7 bases between. This CDR3 has 15 amino acids. Germline CDR1 is LGHNA and CDR2 is YSLEER.

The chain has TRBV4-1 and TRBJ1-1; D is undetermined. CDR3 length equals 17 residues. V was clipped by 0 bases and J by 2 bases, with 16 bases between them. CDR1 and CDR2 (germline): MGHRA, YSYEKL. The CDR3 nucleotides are TGCGCCAGCAGCCAAGACTCGGGCAGAAGATTAAACACTGAAGCTTTCTTT. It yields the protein CASSQDSGRRLNTEAFF.

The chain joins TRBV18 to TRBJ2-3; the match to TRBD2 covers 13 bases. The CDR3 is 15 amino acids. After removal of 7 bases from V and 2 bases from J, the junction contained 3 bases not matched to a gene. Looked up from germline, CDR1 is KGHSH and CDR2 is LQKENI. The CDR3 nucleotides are TGTGCCAGCTTACTAGCGGGAGGGGCCACAGATACGCAGTATTTT. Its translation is CASLLAGGATDTQYF.

The CDR3 region is CASSVVGLPNTGELFF. The CDR3 DNA is TGTGCCAGCAGCGTAGTAGGGCTACCGAACACCGGGGAGCTGTTTTTT. The V call is TRBV9, the J call TRBJ2-2; D call uncertain. The CDR3 extends over 16 amino acids. V lost 0 bases and J lost 0, with 9 bases in between. Germline values: CDR1 SGDLS, CDR2 YYNGEE.